This T cell receptor (beta chain) is from a study of blood T cells in healthy people across ages. This clonotype appeared a few times. Its antigen is still unknown. Extracted total RNA amounted to at least 5.5 micrograms for each sample. Study results and limitations: Long-lived and aged donors differed, with more naive CD4+ cells and higher diversity in the long-lived.

Germline loops: CDR1 SGHTA, CDR2 FQGTGA. The CDR3 length is 17 residues. Unmatched junction bases numbered 12, after V lost 5 bases and J lost 2 bases. Combining a sample-barcoded 5' primer with a J-beta primer mix, a second PCR ran for roughly 7 to 11 cycles. Every single cDNA molecule received a tag from a template-switch adaptor with 12 random nucleotides. No fewer than 2.5 million CDR3-containing paired-end reads came from each sample. TCRdb re-analysed the 5' RACE reads in MiXCR, keeping a single row per CDR3 protein. In the table there are about 570,000 distinct CDR3 sequences, 25% to 30% of which are singletons.

Sequenced material: blood. This TCR derives from an older woman in good health. V is TRBV7-3 and J is TRBJ2-5, with TRBD2 matching 9 bases. The CDR3 here is CASSVGLADRSQETQYF. Written as DNA, the CDR3 is TGTGCCAGCAGCGTGGGACTAGCCGACCGATCACAAGAGACCCAGTACTTC.